This entry concerns a single TCR beta chain. Its antigen is currently unknown. V shed 4 bases and J 5 bases; nucleotides not matched to a gene: 8. Germline V gene data show CDR1 as SGHKS and CDR2 as YYEKEE (reference sequence). The CDR3 has 15 amino acids. This entry comes from a study of shared clonotypes between healthy human individuals. Samples underwent the assay at deep level. The authors loaded approximately 220 ng DNA, about 30,000 T cell genomes, into sorted-subset replicate PCRs. The data were produced by immunoSEQ multiplex PCR, yet TCRdb's version contains in-frame clones alone and is incomplete. The data show about 2.1 million clones, with roughly 93% seen just once and approximately 1.7% held by the top ten. Study-wide points: Researchers found naive subsets generally carried larger estimated richness than memory subsets. Some naive CD4 clonotypes, roughly 4.8%, turned up in common across several donors.

As defined, naive CD8 cells were CD45RO-negative and positively selected for CCR7, with terminally differentiated effector memory CD45RA+ cells excluded. The rearrangement links TRBV5-5 to TRBJ2-7; 11 bases are shared with TRBD2. This TCR derives from a man aged 18 to 30 in good health. Some clones in this sample may be carry-over from other donors' samples. Sequenced material: naive CD8+ T cells from PBMCs. The CDR3, as DNA: TGTGCCAGCAGCCCCGGGCCGGGACTAGCGGACGAGCAGTACTTC. Protein: CASSPGPGLADEQYF.